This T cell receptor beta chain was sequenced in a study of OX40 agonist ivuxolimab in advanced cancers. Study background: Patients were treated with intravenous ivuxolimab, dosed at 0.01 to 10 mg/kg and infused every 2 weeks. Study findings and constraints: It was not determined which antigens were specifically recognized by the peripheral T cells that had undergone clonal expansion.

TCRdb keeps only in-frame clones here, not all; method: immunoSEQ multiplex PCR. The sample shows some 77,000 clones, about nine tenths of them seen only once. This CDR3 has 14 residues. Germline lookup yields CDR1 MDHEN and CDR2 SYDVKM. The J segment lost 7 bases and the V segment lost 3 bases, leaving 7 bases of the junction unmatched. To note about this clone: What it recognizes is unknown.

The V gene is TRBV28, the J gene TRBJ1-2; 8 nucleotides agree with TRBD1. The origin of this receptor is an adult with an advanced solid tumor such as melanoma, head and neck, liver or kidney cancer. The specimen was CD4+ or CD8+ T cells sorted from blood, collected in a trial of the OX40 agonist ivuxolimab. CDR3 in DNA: TGTGCCAGCAGTTTTAACAGGGGGTCGTCTGGCTACACCTTC. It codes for CASSFNRGSSGYTF.